This T cell receptor beta chain was obtained from a study of blood T cells in healthy people across ages. Points from the study as a whole: Per million T cells, TCR beta diversity dropped about linearly as age rose. Researchers said unsorted PBMCs prevented a conclusive naive versus antigen-experienced comparison.

Remarks on this clonotype: What it binds is not known.

Primed by a sample-barcoded 5' primer and a J-beta primer mix, a second PCR proceeded for about 7 to 12 cycles. Each sample yielded at least 2.5 million CDR3-containing paired-end reads. TCRdb re-called the 5' RACE reads through MiXCR, storing one row per CDR3 protein. The sample holds roughly 1,700,000 distinct CDR3 sequences, under 30% seen once. The CDR3 extends over 14 amino acids. V was clipped by 7 bases and J by 4 bases, with 14 bases between them. The clonotype originates from a woman between 25 and 40 years old in good health. Sequenced: blood. The chain combines TRBV12-3 or TRBV12-4 with TRBJ1-5; the D gene is possibly TRBD1 (6 bases). This CDR3 is CASTGTPSNQPQHF. As DNA, the CDR3 is TGTGCCAGCACCGGGACACCTTCTAATCAGCCCCAGCATTTT.